The rows below give T cell receptor beta chains drawn from one sample of a study of blood T cell repertoires in COVID-19. TCRdb's copy holds only in-frame clones and misses some; the assay was immunoSEQ multiplex PCR. The sample has about 42,000 clones, roughly nine tenths seen once; the top ten hold about a tenth. Sequencing was carried out using peripheral blood. The receptors were sampled from a man aged 50 or older with active COVID-19. CDR3s include the opening cysteine and the closing phenylalanine or tryptophan. A D gene is named only where the DNA matches it firmly. Expanded clones are given a class, and other clones once, few, many or no size at all.

d_call j_call clone_size v_call cdr3_nt cdr3_aa
NA TRBJ1-1 NA TRBV5-8 TGTGCCAGCAGCTTGTGGGCCGGGAACACTGAAGCTTTCTTT CASSLWAGNTEAFF
NA TRBJ2-3 NA TRBV9 TGTGCCAGCAGCGTAGTGACGGGACGGGGGGATACGCAGTATTTT CASSVVTGRGDTQYF
TRBD2 TRBJ2-5 once TRBV5-4 TGTGCCAGCAGCTTTGATAGCGGGAGACCGGAGACCCAGTACTTC CASSFDSGRPETQYF
TRBD1 TRBJ2-2 NA TRBV19 TGTGCCAGTAGTAAGACAGGGGGCGACACCGGGGAGCTGTTTTTT CASSKTGGDTGELFF
TRBD2 TRBJ2-1 NA TRBV7-9 TGTGCCAGCAGCTTAACTAGCGGCTCGAAGAAAAGTGAGCAGTTCTTC CASSLTSGSKKSEQFF
TRBD1 TRBJ2-1 NA TRBV24-1 TGTGCCACCAGCGGTTTACCGGGACAGGGAAACAATGAGCAGTTCTTC CATSGLPGQGNNEQFF
NA TRBJ1-2 NA TRBV28 TGTGCCAGCAGTTTATCCCCTGCATGGAAACAGGGCTACACCTTC CASSLSPAWKQGYTF
NA TRBJ2-5 NA TRBV4-1 TGCGCCAGCAGCCAAGATCACCGCAGGGCCCAAGAGACCCAGTACTTC CASSQDHRRAQETQYF
NA TRBJ1-5 NA TRBV6-4 TGTGCCAGCAGTGGGGAGATAAATCAGCCCCAGCATTTT CASSGEINQPQHF
NA TRBJ2-2 NA TRBV28 TGTGCCAGCAGCCGGAGCGAAGGGGAGCTGTTTTTT CASSRSEGELFF
NA TRBJ2-1 NA TRBV4-2 TGTGCCAGCAGCCAAGATGGGGGGAAGCAGTTCTTC CASSQDGGKQFF
TRBD2 TRBJ2-1 NA TRBV7-7 TGTGCCAGCAGCCCAGATCGCGGGGGGAATGAGCAGTTCTTC CASSPDRGGNEQFF
TRBD1 TRBJ1-2 NA TRBV28 TGTGCCAGCAGTAGAAACGGACAGGTTGATGGCTACACCTTC CASSRNGQVDGYTF
NA TRBJ2-1 NA TRBV14 TGTGCCAGCAGCCAAGTAGATGAGCAGTTCTTC CASSQVDEQFF
TRBD1 TRBJ2-1 once TRBV6-5 TGTGCCAGCACCTACTCGACAGGGTGGTCCTACAATGAGCAGTTCTTC CASTYSTGWSYNEQFF
NA TRBJ2-6 once TRBV7-3 TGTGCCAGCAGCCCGCCGGGGTCTGGGGCCAACGTCCTGACTTTC CASSPPGSGANVLTF